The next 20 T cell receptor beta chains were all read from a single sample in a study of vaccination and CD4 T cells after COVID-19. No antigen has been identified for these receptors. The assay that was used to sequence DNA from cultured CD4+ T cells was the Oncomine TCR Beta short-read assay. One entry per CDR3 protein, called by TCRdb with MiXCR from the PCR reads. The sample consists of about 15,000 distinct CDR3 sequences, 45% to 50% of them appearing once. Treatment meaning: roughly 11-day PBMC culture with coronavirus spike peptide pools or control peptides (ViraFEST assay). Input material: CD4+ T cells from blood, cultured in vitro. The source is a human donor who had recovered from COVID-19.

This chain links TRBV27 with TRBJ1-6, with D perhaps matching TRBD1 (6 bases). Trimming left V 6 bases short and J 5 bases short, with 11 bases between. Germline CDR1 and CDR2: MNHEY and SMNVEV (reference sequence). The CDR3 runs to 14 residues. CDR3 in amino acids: CASSGGQNNSPLHF. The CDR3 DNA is TGTGCCAGCAGCGGGGGGCAAAATAATTCACCCCTCCACTTT.

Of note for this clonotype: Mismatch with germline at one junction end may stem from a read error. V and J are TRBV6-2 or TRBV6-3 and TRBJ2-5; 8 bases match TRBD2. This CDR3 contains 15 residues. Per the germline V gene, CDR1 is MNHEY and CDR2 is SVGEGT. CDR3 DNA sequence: TGTGCCAGCAGCTACTCGGGGGGGGCGGTGGAGACCCAGTACTTC. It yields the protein CASSYSGGAVETQYF.

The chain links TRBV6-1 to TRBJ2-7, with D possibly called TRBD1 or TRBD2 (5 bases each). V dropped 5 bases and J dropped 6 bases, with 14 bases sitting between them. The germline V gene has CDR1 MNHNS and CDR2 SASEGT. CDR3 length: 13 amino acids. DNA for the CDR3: TGTGCCAGCAGTATCAGGGAGTCGGGCGAGCAGTACTTC. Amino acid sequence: CASSIRESGEQYF.

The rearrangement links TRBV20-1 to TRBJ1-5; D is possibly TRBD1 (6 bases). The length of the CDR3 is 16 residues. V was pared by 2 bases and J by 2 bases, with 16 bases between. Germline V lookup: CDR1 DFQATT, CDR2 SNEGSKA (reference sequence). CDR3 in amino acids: CSARTLGGRGNQPQHF. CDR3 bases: TGCAGTGCTAGAACCCTAGGGGGTCGGGGCAATCAGCCCCAGCATTTT.

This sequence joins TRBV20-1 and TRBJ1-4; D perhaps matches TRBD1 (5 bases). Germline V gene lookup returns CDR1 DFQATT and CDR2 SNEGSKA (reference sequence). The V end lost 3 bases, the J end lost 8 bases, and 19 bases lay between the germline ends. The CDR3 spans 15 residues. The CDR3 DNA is TGCAGTGCTAGCCCTCTTCCGGGACGAACGGAAAAACTGTTTTTT. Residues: CSASPLPGRTEKLFF.

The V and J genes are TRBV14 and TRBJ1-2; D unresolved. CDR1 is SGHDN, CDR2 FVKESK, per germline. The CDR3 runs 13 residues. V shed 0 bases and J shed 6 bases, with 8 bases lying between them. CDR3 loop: CASSQDLVDGYTF. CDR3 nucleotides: TGTGCCAGCAGCCAAGACTTGGTGGATGGCTACACCTTC.

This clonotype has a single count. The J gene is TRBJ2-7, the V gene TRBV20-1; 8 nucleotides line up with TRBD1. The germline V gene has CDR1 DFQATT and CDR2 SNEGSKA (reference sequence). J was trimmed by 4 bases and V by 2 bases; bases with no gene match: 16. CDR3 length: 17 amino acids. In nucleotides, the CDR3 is TGCAGTGCTAGACTAAGGGACAGGTTCTCCTCCAGGTACGAGCAGTACTTC. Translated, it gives CSARLRDRFSSRYEQYF.

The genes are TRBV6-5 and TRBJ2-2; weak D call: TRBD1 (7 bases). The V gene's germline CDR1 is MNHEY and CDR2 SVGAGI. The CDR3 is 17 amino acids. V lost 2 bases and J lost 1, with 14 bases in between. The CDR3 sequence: CASSYLGGGENTGELFF. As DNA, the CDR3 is TGTGCCAGCAGTTACCTAGGAGGGGGCGAGAACACCGGGGAGCTGTTTTTT.

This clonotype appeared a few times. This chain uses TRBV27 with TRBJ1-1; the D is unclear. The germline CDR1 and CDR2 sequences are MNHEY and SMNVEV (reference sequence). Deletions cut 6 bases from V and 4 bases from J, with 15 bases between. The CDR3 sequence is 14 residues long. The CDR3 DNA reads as TGTGCCAGCAGCCGTGACCGGCTGGGCACTGAAGCTTTCTTT. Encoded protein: CASSRDRLGTEAFF.

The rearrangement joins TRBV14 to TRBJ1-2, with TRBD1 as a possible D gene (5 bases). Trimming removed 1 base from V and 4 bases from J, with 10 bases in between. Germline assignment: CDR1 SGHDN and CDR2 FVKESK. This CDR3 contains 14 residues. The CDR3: CASSQAPRGYGYTF. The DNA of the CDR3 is TGTGCCAGCAGCCAAGCACCAAGGGGCTATGGCTACACCTTC.

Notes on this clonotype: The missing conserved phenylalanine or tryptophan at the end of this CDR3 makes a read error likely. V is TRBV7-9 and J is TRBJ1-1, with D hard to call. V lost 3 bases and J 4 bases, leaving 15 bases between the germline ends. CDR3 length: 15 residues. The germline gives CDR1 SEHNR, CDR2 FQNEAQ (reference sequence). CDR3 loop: CASSFRSGDGTEAFY. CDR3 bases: TGTGCCAGCAGCTTCAGATCCGGTGATGGCACTGAAGCTTTCTAT.

CDR3 DNA sequence: TGTGCCAGCAGTGGGGTAGACGAAAAACTGTTTTTT. It encodes CASSGVDEKLFF. V usage is TRBV27 and J usage is TRBJ1-4; no clear D. This CDR3 is built from 12 residues. Between the trimmed V and J ends, which lost 5 bases and 8 bases, there was a span of 9 bases. Germline V lookup: CDR1 MNHEY, CDR2 SMNVEV (reference sequence).

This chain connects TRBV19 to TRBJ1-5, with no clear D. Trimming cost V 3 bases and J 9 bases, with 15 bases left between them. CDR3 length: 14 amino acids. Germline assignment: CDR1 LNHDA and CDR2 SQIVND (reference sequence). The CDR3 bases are TGTGCCAGTAGTATCGAGACCGAACGTCGGCCCCAGCATTTT. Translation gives CASSIETERRPQHF.

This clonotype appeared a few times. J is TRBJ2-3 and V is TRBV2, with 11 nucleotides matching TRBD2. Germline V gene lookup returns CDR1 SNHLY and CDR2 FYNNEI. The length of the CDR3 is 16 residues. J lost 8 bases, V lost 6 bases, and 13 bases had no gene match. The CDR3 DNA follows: TGTGCCAGCAGACGTCCGGCTAGCGGGAGGTTTAGTACGCAGTATTTT. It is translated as CASRRPASGRFSTQYF.

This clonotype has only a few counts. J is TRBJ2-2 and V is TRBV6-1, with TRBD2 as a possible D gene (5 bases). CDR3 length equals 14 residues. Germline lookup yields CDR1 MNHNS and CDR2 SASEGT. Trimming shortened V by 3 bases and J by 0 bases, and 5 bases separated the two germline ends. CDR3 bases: TGTGCCAGCAGTGAGGGAGCGAACACCGGGGAGCTGTTTTTT. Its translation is CASSEGANTGELFF.

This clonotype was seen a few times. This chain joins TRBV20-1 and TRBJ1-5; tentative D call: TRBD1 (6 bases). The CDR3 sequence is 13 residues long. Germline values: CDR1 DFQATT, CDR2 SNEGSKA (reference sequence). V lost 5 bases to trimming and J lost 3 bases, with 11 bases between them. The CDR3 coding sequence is TGCAGTGCTCTCGGACAGATCAATCAGCCCCAGCATTTT. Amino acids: CSALGQINQPQHF.

The CDR3 region is CASSGRDRHYYEQYF. CDR3 coding DNA: TGTGCCAGCAGCGGCCGGGACAGGCACTACTACGAGCAGTACTTC. The gene calls are TRBV2 and TRBJ2-7; 8 positions match TRBD1. J was trimmed by 3 bases and V by 6 bases; bases with no gene match: 10. CDR3 length equals 15 residues. The germline V gene has CDR1 SNHLY and CDR2 FYNNEI.

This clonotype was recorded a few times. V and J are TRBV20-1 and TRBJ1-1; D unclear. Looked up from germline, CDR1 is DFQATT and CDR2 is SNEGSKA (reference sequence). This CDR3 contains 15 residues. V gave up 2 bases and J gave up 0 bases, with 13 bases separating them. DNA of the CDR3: TGCAGTGCTAGATTGAACGGTCCCATGAACACTGAAGCTTTCTTT. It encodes CSARLNGPMNTEAFF.

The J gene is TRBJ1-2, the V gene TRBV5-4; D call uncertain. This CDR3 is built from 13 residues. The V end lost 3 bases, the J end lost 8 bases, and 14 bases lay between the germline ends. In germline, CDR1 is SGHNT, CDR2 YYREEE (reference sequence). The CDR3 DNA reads TGTGCCAGCAGCTCGGGTGGCGGGAAAGGCTACACCTTC. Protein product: CASSSGGGKGYTF.

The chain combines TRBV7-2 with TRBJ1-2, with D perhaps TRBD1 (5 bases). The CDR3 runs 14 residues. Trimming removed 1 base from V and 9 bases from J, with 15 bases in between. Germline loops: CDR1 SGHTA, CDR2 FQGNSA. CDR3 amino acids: CASSLVRGVRSYTF. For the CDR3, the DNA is TGTGCCAGCAGCTTAGTACGAGGGGTTAGGAGCTACACCTTC.